A single sample gave rise to the 20 T cell receptor beta chains below, sequenced in a study of blood T cell repertoires in COVID-19. Generated by immunoSEQ multiplex PCR, the TCRdb table keeps only in-frame clones and is missing some. The table lists some 200,000 clones, 86% of them singletons. The sequencing sample was made of peripheral blood. The receptors shown here come from a man at least 80 years old with acute or convalescent COVID-19.

In this sample, this clone turned up a few times. V usage is TRBV2 and J usage is TRBJ1-1, with D possibly being TRBD1 (5 bases). CDR3 size: 12 residues. The V gene lost 3 bases and the J gene lost 7 bases, with 9 bases spanning the gap. Germline V gene data show CDR1 as SNHLY and CDR2 as FYNNEI. CDR3: CASSDRDSEAFF. As DNA, the CDR3 is TGTGCCAGCAGTGATCGAGACAGTGAAGCTTTCTTT.

In this sample, this clone turned up once. Additional DNA sequences in this sample encode the identical CDR3. The rearrangement uses TRBV18 and TRBJ2-7, with D tentatively TRBD2 (6 bases). V shed 4 bases and J shed 4 bases, with 8 bases lying between them. Germline V lookup: CDR1 KGHSH, CDR2 LQKENI. The CDR3 length is 12 residues. DNA of the CDR3: TGTGCCAGCTCACAACGGGGGTACGAGCAGTACTTC. As protein: CASSQRGYEQYF.

The V gene is TRBV29-1, the J gene TRBJ1-2; 12 bases are shared with TRBD1. V shed 4 bases, J shed 8 bases, and the junction held 8 bases outside the gene matches. There are 14 residues in the CDR3. Germline V gene data show CDR1 as SQVTM and CDR2 as ANQGSEA. The DNA for the CDR3 is TGCAGCGTTGTCCCCGGGACAGGGGGCAAGGGCTACACCTTC. It yields the protein CSVVPGTGGKGYTF.

This chain links TRBV19 with TRBJ2-7; TRBD2 matches 8 bases. Germline CDR1 and CDR2: LNHDA and SQIVND (reference sequence). There are 12 residues in the CDR3. Trimming at V came to 11 bases and at J to 3 bases, leaving 6 bases not matched to a gene. The CDR3 bases are TGTGCCGCCGGGCGGGGGGACTACGAGCAGTACTTC. Translation gives CAAGRGDYEQYF.

J is TRBJ2-3 and V is TRBV4-3; 11 nucleotides line up with TRBD1. The V segment lost 4 bases and the J segment 7 bases; nucleotides outside the gene matches: 13. The CDR3 is made up of 17 amino acids. Germline values: CDR1 LGHNA, CDR2 YSLEER. The CDR3 bases are TGCGCCAGCAGCCCCGCCGGGGGGACAGGGGGGATGAATACGCAGTATTTT. It is translated as CASSPAGGTGGMNTQYF.

This chain joins TRBV19 and TRBJ1-2; D unresolved. V lost 7 bases to trimming and J lost 0 bases, with 18 bases between them. The CDR3 covers 16 residues. Germline CDR1 is LNHDA and CDR2 is SQIVND (reference sequence). The CDR3 DNA reads as TGTGCCAGTAAGGGCCCCAGCGGCGACACTAACTATGGCTACACCTTC. Amino acids: CASKGPSGDTNYGYTF.

This clone was counted a single time. This chain uses TRBV5-1 with TRBJ2-5, with D tentatively TRBD1 (5 bases). CDR3 size: 13 residues. The ends were cut back, 5 bases at V and 4 bases at J, with 12 bases in the middle. Germline loops: CDR1 SGHRS, CDR2 YFSETQ. As DNA, the CDR3 is TGCGCCAGCAGGGAAGGGGTGGTAGAGACCCAGTACTTC. Amino acids: CASREGVVETQYF.

This clone was seen a single time. The chain uses TRBV5-1 and TRBJ1-4; 9 nucleotides align to TRBD1. The V gene's germline CDR1 is SGHRS and CDR2 YFSETQ. V lost 4 bases to trimming and J lost 4 bases; unmatched junction nucleotides: 2. There are 14 residues in the CDR3. The CDR3 sequence is CASSRGQGNEKLFF. The CDR3 DNA is TGCGCCAGCAGCCGGGGACAGGGTAATGAAAAACTGTTTTTT.

This rearrangement joins TRBV9 to TRBJ2-3; possibly TRBD1 for D (6 bases). Germline V lookup: CDR1 SGDLS, CDR2 YYNGEE. V gave up 7 bases and J gave up 0 bases, with 15 bases separating them. The CDR3 has 15 amino acids. In nucleotides, the CDR3 is TGTGCCAGCCGCCGACAGGACCTCAGCACAGATACGCAGTATTTT. Translation gives CASRRQDLSTDTQYF.

The rearrangement links TRBV14 to TRBJ2-3; D perhaps matches TRBD1 (6 bases). The CDR3 loop spans 15 amino acids. CDR1 is SGHDN and CDR2 is FVKESK in the germline V gene. Trimming stripped 1 base from V and 3 bases from J, with 11 bases between. For the CDR3, the DNA is TGTGCCAGCAGCCAAGGGAACAGGGTTACAGATACGCAGTATTTT. Its protein product is CASSQGNRVTDTQYF. Filled out from reference TRBV14 and TRBJ2-3, the complete variable domain reads EAGVTQFPSHSVIEKGQTVTLRCDPISGHDNLYWYRRVMGKEIKFLLHFVKESKQDESGMPNNRFLAERTGGTYSTLKVQPAELEDSGVYFCASSQGNRVTDTQYFGPGTRLTVL.

The CDR3 DNA sequence: TGTGCCATCAGTGAGACAGGGGGACTCGGGGCCCTCCACTTT. Residues: CAISETGGLGALHF. The chain recombines TRBV10-3 with TRBJ1-6; 8 positions match TRBD1. The CDR3 extends over 14 amino acids. The junction had 8 bases not matched to a gene; V was cut back by 2 bases and J by 14 bases. Germline loops: CDR1 ENHRY, CDR2 SYGVKD.

The chain is built from TRBV6-5 and TRBJ2-7, with 9 nucleotides matching TRBD1. Germline CDR1 and CDR2: MNHEY and SVGAGI. The CDR3 has 14 residues. The V gene end was trimmed by 11 bases and the J gene end by 4 bases; junction bases not matched to a gene: 12. The CDR3, as DNA: TGTGCCGTCGGGGGTACAGGGGGCCCGTACGAGCAGTACTTC. Protein product: CAVGGTGGPYEQYF.

The chain couples TRBV30 to TRBJ2-5; 7 bases line up with TRBD1. There are 13 residues in the CDR3. CDR1 and CDR2 from the germline V gene are GTSNPN and SVGIG (reference sequence). J lost 4 bases, V lost 8 bases, and 10 bases had no gene match. CDR3 nucleotide sequence: TGTGCCGGCAGAAGGGACAGTGGAGAGACCCAGTACTTC. Its protein product is CAGRRDSGETQYF. Together with reference TRBV30 and TRBJ2-5, the CDR3 gives the full variable domain: SQTIHQWPATLVQPVGSPLSLECTVEGTSNPNLYWYRQAAGRGLQLLFYSVGIGQISSEVPQNLSASRPQDRQFILSSKKLLLSDSGFYLCAGRRDSGETQYFGPGTRLLVL.

DNA of the CDR3: TGCGCCAGCAGCTTGGCCGCGCTAGCGGCGAACACCGGGGAGCTGTTTTTT. Its protein product is CASSLAALAANTGELFF. V gene TRBV5-1 combines with J gene TRBJ2-2; 7 bases agree with TRBD2. The CDR3 is made up of 17 amino acids. Germline V lookup: CDR1 SGHRS, CDR2 YFSETQ. The V segment lost 0 bases and the J segment 0 bases; nucleotides outside the gene matches: 5.

V and J are TRBV7-3 and TRBJ1-1, with TRBD1 identical over 8 bases. The J segment lost 1 base and the V segment lost 5 bases, leaving 6 bases of the junction unmatched. The germline gives CDR1 SGHTA, CDR2 FQGTGA. The length of the CDR3 is 15 residues. The chain's CDR3 is CASSARQGRNTEAFF. DNA for the CDR3: TGTGCCAGCAGCGCCCGACAGGGGAGGAACACTGAAGCTTTCTTT.

This clone was counted only a few times. The V gene is TRBV7-2, the J gene TRBJ2-6; 7 bases line up with TRBD2. V dropped 7 bases and J dropped 1; count of bases not matched to a gene: 4. This CDR3 has 15 amino acids. Germline values: CDR1 SGHTA, CDR2 FQGNSA. The CDR3 here is CASNQLASGANVLTF. The CDR3 nucleotides read TGTGCCAGCAACCAACTAGCGTCTGGGGCCAACGTCCTGACTTTC.

The chain couples TRBV23-1 to TRBJ2-7; 8 nucleotides align to TRBD1. TRBV23-1 is given ORF status, its function remaining uncertain. J gave up 2 bases and V 3 bases, and 12 bases lay outside the gene matches. The CDR3 length is 17 residues. This CDR3 reads CASSHEGGTGRPYEQYV. The CDR3 DNA reads as TGCGCCAGCAGTCATGAGGGTGGGACAGGCCGTCCCTACGAGCAGTACGTC.

This clone was seen a few times. The chain is built from TRBV5-1 and TRBJ2-4; the match to TRBD2 covers 10 bases. With 4 bases clipped from V and 5 bases from J, the junction kept 6 bases outside the gene matches. In germline, CDR1 is SGHRS, CDR2 YFSETQ. This CDR3 comprises 15 residues. The CDR3 sequence: CASSETGTSENIQYF. The CDR3 nucleotides read TGCGCCAGCAGCGAGACCGGGACTAGCGAAAACATTCAGTACTTC.

CDR3 in DNA: TGTGCCAGCAGTAGGGGACATAGCTACGAGCAGTACTTC. Amino acids: CASSRGHSYEQYF. The chain uses TRBV6-5 and TRBJ2-7, with a tentative D call TRBD1 (6 bases). This CDR3 has 13 amino acids. V was cut by 5 bases and J by 3 bases, with 11 bases left in between. Germline loops: CDR1 MNHEY, CDR2 SVGAGI.

This CDR3 is CASRGNFGTGREQYF. CDR3 DNA: TGTGCCAGCAGGGGGAATTTTGGGACAGGGAGGGAGCAGTACTTC. This rearrangement joins TRBV6-5 to TRBJ2-7; the match to TRBD1 covers 9 bases. CDR1 and CDR2 (germline): MNHEY, SVGAGI. V lost 6 bases, J lost 7 bases, and 13 bases stayed unmatched. The CDR3 is made up of 15 amino acids.